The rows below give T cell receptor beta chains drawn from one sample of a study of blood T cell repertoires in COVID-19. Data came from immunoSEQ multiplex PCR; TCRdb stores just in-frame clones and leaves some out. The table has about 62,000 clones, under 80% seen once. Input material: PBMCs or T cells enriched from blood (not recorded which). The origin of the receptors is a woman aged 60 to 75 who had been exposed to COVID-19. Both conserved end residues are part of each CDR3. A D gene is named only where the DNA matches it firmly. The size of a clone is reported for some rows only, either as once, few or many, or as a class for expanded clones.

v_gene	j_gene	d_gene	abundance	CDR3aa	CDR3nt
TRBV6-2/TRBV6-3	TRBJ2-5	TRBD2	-	CASSFTGTSGRETQYF	TGTGCCAGCAGTTTCACCGGGACTAGCGGCCGGGAGACCCAGTACTTC
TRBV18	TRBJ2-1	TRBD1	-	CASSPRTGEGNEQFF	TGTGCCAGCTCACCGAGGACAGGGGAGGGCAATGAGCAGTTCTTC
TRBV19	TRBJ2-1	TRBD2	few	CASSISLAGHNEQFF	TGTGCCAGTAGTATAAGCCTAGCGGGACACAATGAGCAGTTCTTC
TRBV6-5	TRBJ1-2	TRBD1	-	CASSLGQTFNYGYTF	TGTGCCAGCAGCTTGGGACAGACTTTTAACTATGGCTACACCTTC
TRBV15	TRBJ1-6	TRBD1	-	CATGTGPNSPLHF	TGTGCCACCGGGACAGGGCCCAATTCACCCCTCCACTTT
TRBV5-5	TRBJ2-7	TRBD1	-	CASLGGAAYEQYF	TGTGCCAGCCTAGGGGGCGCCGCCTACGAGCAGTACTTC
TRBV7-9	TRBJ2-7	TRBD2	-	CASGLAGGGEQYF	TGTGCCAGCGGACTAGCGGGAGGGGGCGAGCAGTACTTC
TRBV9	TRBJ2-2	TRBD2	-	CASSLGLVVSGELFF	TGTGCCAGCAGCTTGGGACTAGTTGTGTCCGGGGAGCTGTTTTTT
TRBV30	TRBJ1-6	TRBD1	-	CAWSAGQGANSPLHF	TGTGCCTGGAGCGCGGGACAGGGGGCGAATTCACCCCTCCACTTT
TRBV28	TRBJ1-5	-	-	CASSRTTVNQPQHF	TGTGCCAGCAGCCGAACAACAGTGAATCAGCCCCAGCATTTT
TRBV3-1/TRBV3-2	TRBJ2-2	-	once	CASSQVTGGFWSGELFF	TGTGCCAGCAGCCAAGTTACGGGGGGCTTCTGGAGCGGGGAGCTGTTTTTT
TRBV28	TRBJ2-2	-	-	CASGRTGELFF	TGTGCCAGCGGGAGGACCGGGGAGCTGTTTTTT
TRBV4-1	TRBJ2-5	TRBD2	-	CASSQEGSGGPETQYF	TGCGCCAGCAGCCAAGAGGGTAGCGGGGGGCCGGAGACCCAGTACTTC
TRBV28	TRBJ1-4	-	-	CASSKWGAANEKLFF	TGTGCCAGCAGCAAGTGGGGCGCGGCTAATGAAAAACTGTTTTTT
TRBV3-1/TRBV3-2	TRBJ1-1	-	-	CASSQVSRAQNTEAFF	TGTGCCAGCAGCCAAGTTTCCAGGGCTCAGAACACTGAAGCTTTCTTT
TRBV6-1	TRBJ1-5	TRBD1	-	CASSETGSNNQPQHF	TGTGCCAGCAGTGAGACAGGGTCGAACAATCAGCCCCAGCATTTT
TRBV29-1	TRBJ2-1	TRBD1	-	CRVKTGVNEQFF	TGCAGAGTGAAGACAGGGGTTAACGAGCAGTTCTTC
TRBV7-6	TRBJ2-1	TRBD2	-	CASSSSLAGGWDEQFF	TGTGCCAGCAGCTCGTCTTTAGCGGGAGGGTGGGATGAGCAGTTCTTC
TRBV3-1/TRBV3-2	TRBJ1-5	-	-	CASSQDPRTAQHF	TGTGCCAGCAGCCAAGATCCCAGGACAGCCCAGCATTTT
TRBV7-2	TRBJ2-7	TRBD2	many	CASSLEGGRMYEQYF	TGTGCCAGCAGCTTAGAGGGCGGGAGGATGTACGAGCAGTACTTC
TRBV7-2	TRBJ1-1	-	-	CASSQGSKNTEAFF	TGTGCCAGCAGCCAGGGGAGCAAGAACACTGAAGCTTTCTTT
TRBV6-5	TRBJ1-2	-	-	CASSYSGRSYTF	TGTGCCAGCAGTTACTCGGGGAGAAGCTACACCTTC
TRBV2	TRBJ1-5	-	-	CASSDGVPQHF	TGTGCCAGCAGTGATGGAGTGCCCCAGCATTTT
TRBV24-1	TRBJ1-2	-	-	CATSEGGEIGGYTF	TGTGCCACCAGTGAGGGGGGGGAGATTGGTGGCTACACCTTC
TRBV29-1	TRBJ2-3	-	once	CSVEDRETSSTDTQYF	TGCAGCGTTGAAGATCGGGAGACATCTAGCACAGATACGCAGTATTTT
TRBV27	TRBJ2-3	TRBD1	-	CASSRQGKDTQYF	TGTGCCAGCAGCAGACAGGGTAAAGATACGCAGTATTTT